What follows is one T cell receptor (beta chain) and its context. Its antigen is unidentified. This sample stems from a study of T cell responses to AZD1222 COVID-19 vaccine. Clones were read by immunoSEQ multiplex PCR, and TCRdb kept only the in-frame ones, dropping some. The sample consists of 110,000 to 150,000 clones, more than 85% of them appearing once. Findings of the study overall: Donors were mostly white British, more females; clonal diversity possibly underestimated.

The TCR was taken from an adult who had recovered from COVID-19. Sequencing was performed on peripheral blood, taken after recovery from COVID-19.

CDR3 sequence: CASSLGMNSPLHF. The CDR3 DNA reads TGTGCCAGCAGCTTAGGGATGAATTCACCCCTCCACTTT. The gene calls are TRBV7-6 and TRBJ1-6; D is ambiguous. This CDR3 has 13 residues. Deletions cut 1 base from V and 7 bases from J, with 5 bases between. Germline CDR1 reads SGHVS; CDR2 reads FNYEAQ.